Presented here are 24 T cell receptor beta chains from one specimen sequenced in a study of blood T cell repertoires in COVID-19. The repertoire was sequenced with immunoSEQ multiplex PCR; TCRdb's copy has only in-frame clones and lacks some. The profile covers some 160,000 clones, with around 83% appearing a single time and 10% to 15% taken by the ten largest. The sequencing sample was made of peripheral blood. These receptors were taken from a man aged 65 to 79 who had recovered from COVID-19.

The V and J genes are TRBV7-9 and TRBJ2-3; D ambiguous. The CDR3 is 15 residues long. Germline-derived CDR1 and CDR2 are SEHNR and FQNEAQ (reference sequence). With 4 bases removed from V and 0 bases from J, the gap between germline ends came to 11 bases. CDR3 protein: CASSSSVPSTDTQYF. Written as DNA, the CDR3 is TGTGCCAGCAGCTCCTCGGTCCCTAGCACAGATACGCAGTATTTT.

CDR3 nucleotide sequence: TGTGCCATCAAGGGGGGGACTAGTTCCTACGAGCAGTACTTC. Protein product: CAIKGGTSSYEQYF. The chain uses TRBV10-3 and TRBJ2-7; 8 nucleotides align to TRBD2. V was clipped by 7 bases and J by 1 base; unmatched bases: 6. Germline CDR1 is ENHRY and CDR2 is SYGVKD. This CDR3 is 14 amino acids long.

The CDR3 reads CASSQGGLRETQYF. CDR3 nucleotides: TGTGCCAGCAGCCAAGGGGGCTTACGAGAGACCCAGTACTTC. This chain links TRBV4-2 with TRBJ2-5; D is possibly TRBD1 (5 bases). V lost 1 base and J lost 4, with 10 bases in between. The CDR3 is made up of 14 amino acids. Germline assignment: CDR1 LGHNA and CDR2 YNFKEQ.

The chain is built from TRBV4-1 and TRBJ2-7; TRBD1 agrees at 8 bases. Germline values: CDR1 MGHRA, CDR2 YSYEKL. The CDR3 length is 14 residues. V shed 4 bases and J 7 bases; nucleotides not matched to a gene: 9. CDR3 protein: CASSPGRGLGEQYF. The CDR3 DNA reads TGCGCCAGCAGCCCAGGCAGGGGGCTGGGAGAGCAGTACTTC.

The chain recombines TRBV12-3 or TRBV12-4 with TRBJ2-7, with D perhaps matching TRBD1 (6 bases). This CDR3 contains 13 residues. The V gene lost 6 bases and the J gene lost 2 bases, with 11 bases spanning the gap. In nucleotides, the CDR3 is TGTGCCAGCAGCCGGACAGATACCTACGAGCAGTACTTC. It translates to CASSRTDTYEQYF.

This rearrangement joins TRBV24-1 to TRBJ1-6; D possibly corresponds to TRBD1 (6 bases). Germline V gene data show CDR1 as KGHDR and CDR2 as SFDVKD. Deletions cut 7 bases from V and 12 bases from J, with 15 bases between. The CDR3 has 13 amino acids. In DNA form, the CDR3 reads TGTGCCACCAGCAGGACAGCCAAGGGACCCCTCCACTTT. This codes for CATSRTAKGPLHF.

This chain uses TRBV25-1 with TRBJ2-1; 12 bases align to TRBD2. The ends lost 5 bases at V and 8 bases at J; junction bases unmatched: 10. The CDR3 is 16 residues long. The germline V gene encodes CDR1 MGHDK and CDR2 SYGVNS. The CDR3: CASSKTTSGSNDEQFF. The DNA of the CDR3 is TGTGCCAGCAGTAAAACGACTAGCGGGAGCAACGATGAGCAGTTCTTC. Full variable domain (remainder filled in from reference TRBV25-1 and TRBJ2-1): EADIYQTPRYLVIGTGKKITLECSQTMGHDKMYWYQQDPGMELHLIHYSYGVNSTEKGDLSSESTVSRIRTEHFPLTLESARPSHTSQYLCASSKTTSGSNDEQFFGPGTRLTVL.

This clone has just one count. This sequence joins TRBV9 and TRBJ2-2, with TRBD1 matching 7 bases. V trimming: 4 bases; J trimming: 4 bases; junction bases outside the gene matches: 7. The germline V gene encodes CDR1 SGDLS and CDR2 YYNGEE. The CDR3 has 15 residues. In nucleotides, the CDR3 is TGTGCCAGCAGCCCAAGGACAGGACCCACCGGGGAGCTGTTTTTT. Its translation: CASSPRTGPTGELFF.

The chain's CDR3 is CASSPLPSANTGELFF. CDR3 in DNA: TGTGCCAGCAGCCCCCTCCCTAGCGCGAACACCGGGGAGCTGTTTTTT. The chain links TRBV27 to TRBJ2-2, with a weak D call TRBD2 (6 bases). The CDR3 has 16 amino acids. Deletions cut 6 bases from V and 0 bases from J, with 14 bases between. Germline assignment: CDR1 MNHEY and CDR2 SMNVEV (reference sequence).

The chain uses TRBV3-1 (or the pseudogene TRBV3-2) and TRBJ2-3, with D possibly matching TRBD2 (5 bases). Between the trimmed V and J ends, which lost 8 bases and 6 bases, there was a span of 12 bases. CDR3 size: 12 residues. The germline V gene encodes CDR1 LGHDT and CDR2 YNNKEL (reference sequence). CDR3 coding DNA: TGTGCCAGCCCCGGGGTACCTGATACGCAGTATTTT. This gives the protein CASPGVPDTQYF.

There are many counts of this clone. The V call is TRBV3-1 (or the pseudogene TRBV3-2), the J call TRBJ2-7, with D perhaps matching TRBD2 (6 bases). V was clipped by 0 bases and J by 0 bases, with 12 bases between them. The germline CDR1 and CDR2 sequences are LGHDT and YNNKEL (reference sequence). This CDR3 is 16 amino acids long. This CDR3 is CASSQEVADSSYEQYF. The CDR3 nucleotides read TGTGCCAGCAGCCAAGAGGTAGCGGATAGCTCCTACGAGCAGTACTTC.

The chain combines TRBV9 with TRBJ2-3; TRBD2 is a possible D gene (6 bases). V shed 4 bases and J shed 5 bases, with 17 bases lying between them. There are 15 residues in the CDR3. Germline V gene sequence: CDR1 SGDLS, CDR2 YYNGEE. The chain's CDR3 is CASSPTTGRIDTQYF. In DNA, the CDR3 is TGTGCCAGCAGCCCAACGACCGGGAGAATAGATACGCAGTATTTT.

The chain carries TRBV12-3 or TRBV12-4 and TRBJ1-2; a weak D match, TRBD1 (5 bases). The germline V and J ends were trimmed by 3 bases and 7 bases, with 9 bases remaining between them. This CDR3 is built from 12 residues. This chain's CDR3 is CASSFSGGGYTF. CDR3 coding DNA: TGTGCCAGCAGTTTCTCCGGGGGTGGCTACACCTTC.

This chain connects TRBV5-1 to TRBJ1-1; D gene uncertain. Germline CDR1 SGHRS, CDR2 YFSETQ. V gave up 1 base and J gave up 2 bases, with 9 bases separating them. CDR3 length: 14 residues. The CDR3 sequence: CASSLINSNTEAFF. CDR3 DNA sequence: TGCGCCAGCAGCTTGATTAACAGCAACACTGAAGCTTTCTTT.

The J gene is TRBJ2-6, the V gene TRBV6-1, with unresolved D. The germline V gene encodes CDR1 MNHNS and CDR2 SASEGT. The CDR3 has 16 residues. V was shortened by 2 bases and J by 2 bases, with 10 bases between the two germline ends. The CDR3 sequence is CASSEPRGAGANVLTF. CDR3 DNA: TGTGCCAGCAGTGAACCTCGAGGCGCTGGGGCCAACGTCCTGACTTTC.

This clone was seen only once. J is TRBJ2-2 and V is TRBV6-4; 9 bases fit TRBD1. This CDR3 is built from 14 residues. The V gene end was trimmed by 4 bases and the J gene end by 6 bases; junction bases not matched to a gene: 3. Germline assignment: CDR1 MRHNA and CDR2 SNTAGT. CDR3 protein: CASSAGQGPGELFF. In nucleotides, the CDR3 is TGTGCCAGCAGTGCCGGACAGGGGCCCGGGGAGCTGTTTTTT.

The gene calls are TRBV5-6 and TRBJ1-5; a possible D gene is TRBD1 (6 bases). Germline CDR1 is SGHDT and CDR2 is YYEEEE. The CDR3 contains 14 residues. V was clipped by 3 bases and J by 1 base, with 8 bases between them. CDR3 bases: TGTGCCAGCAGCTGGGGGCAGAGCAATCAGCCCCAGCATTTT. Its translation: CASSWGQSNQPQHF.

V usage is TRBV27 and J usage is TRBJ2-3, with TRBD2 identical over 14 bases. The CDR3 loop spans 19 amino acids. The V segment lost 4 bases and the J segment 1 base; nucleotides outside the gene matches: 10. Germline assignment: CDR1 MNHEY and CDR2 SMNVEV (reference sequence). CDR3 amino acids: CASSSSGTSGRMGTDTQYF. CDR3 coding DNA: TGTGCCAGCAGTTCCTCCGGGACTAGCGGGAGAATGGGCACAGATACGCAGTATTTT.

The rearrangement joins TRBV7-2 to TRBJ2-3; the D gene is possibly TRBD1 (5 bases). Germline CDR1 is SGHTA and CDR2 is FQGNSA. V gave up 5 bases and J gave up 5 bases, with 14 bases separating them. The CDR3 length is 14 residues. The CDR3 region is CASSQRQGGDTQYF. As DNA, the CDR3 is TGTGCCAGCAGCCAAAGGCAGGGTGGAGATACGCAGTATTTT.

The CDR3, as DNA: TGTGCCAGCAGCCATCTGACAGGGGGCTCCTACGAGCAGTACTTC. This encodes CASSHLTGGSYEQYF. V usage is TRBV11-2 and J usage is TRBJ2-7, with 9 bases fitting TRBD1. The CDR3 is made up of 15 amino acids. V lost 5 bases and J lost 0; bases outside the gene matches: 5. Germline CDR1 is SGHAT and CDR2 is FQNNGV. The entire variable domain, with the rest obtained from reference TRBV11-2 and TRBJ2-7, is as follows: EAGVAQSPRYKIIEKRQSVAFWCNPISGHATLYWYQQILGQGPKLLIQFQNNGVVDDSQLPKDRFSAERLKGVDSTLKIQPAKLEDSAVYLCASSHLTGGSYEQYFGPGTRLTVT.

The J gene is TRBJ2-7, the V gene TRBV28; D gene uncertain. Trimming shortened V by 6 bases and J by 7 bases, and 13 bases separated the two germline ends. Per germline, CDR1 MDHEN and CDR2 SYDVKM. The CDR3 spans 12 residues. The CDR3 region is CASSLPLREQYF. The CDR3 region has the DNA TGTGCCAGCAGCTTACCTCTTCGGGAGCAGTACTTC.

This clone was detected once. The rearrangement uses TRBV19 and TRBJ1-5; maybe TRBD1 (5 bases). The V end was cut by 5 bases, the J end by 3 bases, with 14 bases between. This CDR3 has 15 residues. Germline V gene data show CDR1 as LNHDA and CDR2 as SQIVND (reference sequence). The CDR3 loop reads CASSPGVVYNQPQHF. The DNA of the CDR3 is TGTGCCAGTAGTCCGGGGGTAGTCTACAATCAGCCCCAGCATTTT.

V and J are TRBV28 and TRBJ2-2; D ambiguous. The CDR3 has 14 residues. Trimming removed 6 bases from V and 0 bases from J, with 8 bases in between. Germline V gene data show CDR1 as MDHEN and CDR2 as SYDVKM. Here the CDR3 reads CASRVAANTGELFF. DNA for the CDR3: TGTGCCAGCAGGGTAGCCGCGAACACCGGGGAGCTGTTTTTT. Using reference TRBV28 and TRBJ2-2 for the parts outside the CDR3, the full variable domain is DVKVTQSSRYLVKRTGEKVFLECVQDMDHENMFWYRQDPGLGLRLIYFSYDVKMKEKGDIPEGYSVSREKKERFSLILESASTNQTSMYLCASRVAANTGELFFGEGSRLTVL.

V and J are TRBV5-1 and TRBJ2-7; 11 nucleotides line up with TRBD1. The length of the CDR3 is 14 residues. After removal of 6 bases from V and 7 bases from J, the junction contained 9 bases not matched to a gene. From germline, CDR1 is SGHRS and CDR2 YFSETQ. CDR3 in amino acids: CASNVPGQGGEQYF. In DNA, the CDR3 is TGCGCCAGCAACGTACCGGGACAGGGGGGAGAGCAGTACTTC.